The rows below give T cell receptor beta chains drawn from one sample of a study of T cell repertoires in ileal Crohn's disease. Sequencing used immunoSEQ multiplex PCR; TCRdb keeps in-frame clones, though not all of them. The sample includes over 3,000 clones, under 85% of them seen just once. Input material: ileal tissue. Receptors were obtained from an adult with Crohn's disease. Each CDR3 is given with its conserved first and last residue. The D gene is left open where the match is weak. Expanded clones get a size class; other rows say once, few or many, or leave the size out.

j_gene | d_gene | abundance | v_gene | CDR3nt | CDR3aa
TRBJ1-2 | - | - | TRBV20-1 | TGCAGTGCCCTTCAGAACTATGGCTACACCTTC | CSALQNYGYTF
TRBJ2-2 | - | - | TRBV30 | TGTGCCTGGAGTGTAATGGGGCCCGGGGAGCTGTTTTTT | CAWSVMGPGELFF
TRBJ1-2 | TRBD1 | few | TRBV5-1 | TGCGCCAGCAGCGTACGAACGGGACAGGGGGATGGAGGCTACACCTTC | CASSVRTGQGDGGYTF
TRBJ2-7 | TRBD1 | - | TRBV7-6 | TGTGCCAGCAGCTTAGACACCGGGACAGGGTTCTACGAGCAGTACTTC | CASSLDTGTGFYEQYF
TRBJ2-1 | - | once | TRBV30 | TGTGCCTGGAGTCGGTCGCGCCTTTACAATGAGCAGTTCTTC | CAWSRSRLYNEQFF
TRBJ2-2 | - | - | TRBV4-1 | TGCGCCAGCAGCCCACCGGCATGGAGCGTTGGTACCGGGGAGCTGTTTTTT | CASSPPAWSVGTGELFF
TRBJ2-3 | TRBD2 | - | TRBV5-1 | TGCGCCAGCAGCCCTGGGACTACGGGCACAGATACGCAGTATTTT | CASSPGTTGTDTQYF
TRBJ2-1 | - | - | TRBV14 | TGTGCCAGCAGCAGCGGCTACAATGAGCAGCTCTTC | CASSSGYNEQLF
TRBJ1-2 | - | - | TRBV29-1 | TGCAGCGTGCGCGCGGCCCCTAGTGGGGGCGGTGGCTACACCTTC | CSVRAAPSGGGGYTF
TRBJ1-1 | TRBD1 | - | TRBV30 | TGTGCCTTGGCTGAGGGGGCGAACACTGAAGCTTTCTTT | CALAEGANTEAFF
TRBJ1-4 | TRBD1 | once | TRBV5-1 | TGCGCCAGCAGACCAGGGGGTAATAGCGAAAAACTGTTTTTT | CASRPGGNSEKLFF
TRBJ1-6 | TRBD1 | - | TRBV11-2 | TGTGCCAGCAGCTTAGTGGGACAGAGCTCCTATAATTCACCCCTCCACTTT | CASSLVGQSSYNSPLHF
TRBJ2-1 | TRBD1 | once | TRBV10-3 | TGTGCCATCAAGAACCGACAGGGGAGTTCCTACAATGAGCAGTTCTTC | CAIKNRQGSSYNEQFF
TRBJ2-7 | - | - | TRBV4-2 | TGTGCCAGCAGCCTCAACTCGGAGCCCTACGAGCAGTACTTC | CASSLNSEPYEQYF
TRBJ2-7 | - | few | TRBV6-6 | TGTGCCAGCAGTTATCGAGGCTACGAGCAGTACTTC | CASSYRGYEQYF
TRBJ2-1 | - | - | TRBV5-4 | TGTGCCAGCAGGGCCGGGACACCTTCCTACAATGAGCAGTTCTTC | CASRAGTPSYNEQFF
TRBJ2-7 | - | - | TRBV29-1 | TGCAGCGTTGAAGCCGGGGATAGGTACGAGCAGTACTTC | CSVEAGDRYEQYF
TRBJ1-2 | - | - | TRBV4-3 | TGCGCCAGCAGCCAAGATGCGAGGGAGGGGAGCGCGTACTATGGCTACACCTTC | CASSQDAREGSAYYGYTF
TRBJ2-7 | TRBD1 | few | TRBV5-1 | TGCGCCAGCAGCCTCCGGACAGGGGGCGCGAAAACCTACGAGCAGTACTTC | CASSLRTGGAKTYEQYF
TRBJ1-4 | - | - | TRBV6-1 | TGTGCCAGCAGTGACAACAGCTCGTCTGAAAAACTGTTTTTT | CASSDNSSSEKLFF
TRBJ2-2 | TRBD1 | - | TRBV19 | TGTGCCAGTAGTGTACAGGGGCCCGGGGAGCTGTTTTTT | CASSVQGPGELFF
TRBJ1-1 | - | - | TRBV6-6 | TGTGCCAGCAGGTACACGGGGACTGGGGTAGAAGCTTTCTTT | CASRYTGTGVEAFF
TRBJ1-3 | TRBD1 | - | TRBV6-5 | TGTGCCAGCAGTTTCGGACAGGGCATCGCTGGAAACACCATATATTTT | CASSFGQGIAGNTIYF
TRBJ2-5 | TRBD2 | few | TRBV4-1 | TGCGCCAGCAGCCAACCCCTAGCGGGAGGGGAGACCCAGTACTTC | CASSQPLAGGETQYF
TRBJ2-1 | TRBD2 | - | TRBV11-2 | TGTGCCAGCAGCCCGACTAGCGGGAGGCCCGAGCAGTTCTTC | CASSPTSGRPEQFF
TRBJ2-7 | - | large | TRBV20-1 | TGCAGTGCCATCCAGGGCTACGAGCAGTACTTC | CSAIQGYEQYF
TRBJ2-7 | TRBD1 | - | TRBV9 | TGTGCCAGCAGCGGGGGACAGAACTCCTACGAGCAGTACTTC | CASSGGQNSYEQYF
TRBJ2-7 | TRBD1 | - | TRBV6-5 | TGTGCCAGCAGCCCAGGACAGGCCGCCTACGAGCAGTACTTC | CASSPGQAAYEQYF
TRBJ2-7 | TRBD2 | - | TRBV5-1 | TGCGCCAGCAGCTTAGCGGGGGTCCGCGAGCAGTACTTC | CASSLAGVREQYF
TRBJ1-1 | TRBD1 | - | TRBV9 | TGTGCCAGCAGCGTAGATGGGACAGCTGAAGCTTTCTTT | CASSVDGTAEAFF
TRBJ1-5 | - | - | TRBV25-1 | TGTGCCAGCAGTGTATCGGGTCTAAATCAGCCCCAGCATTTT | CASSVSGLNQPQHF
TRBJ1-2 | TRBD1 | - | TRBV7-3 | TGTGCCAGCAGCTTAAAAGGGGGCGTAGGTGTAGAGGGCTACACCTTC | CASSLKGGVGVEGYTF
TRBJ2-1 | - | - | TRBV13 | TGTGCCAGCAGCTTAGGCCTAGGGAGCTCCTACAATGAGCAGTTCTTC | CASSLGLGSSYNEQFF
TRBJ2-1 | - | - | TRBV18 | TGTGCCAGCTCACCCGGCGGAACTCTCAATGAGCAGTTCTTC | CASSPGGTLNEQFF
TRBJ1-6 | TRBD1 | - | TRBV5-6 | TGTGCCAGCAGCCGACAGGGGTGGAATTCACCCCTCCACTTT | CASSRQGWNSPLHF
TRBJ1-1 | TRBD1 | - | TRBV9 | TGTGCCAGCAGCGTAGAAGGGGGCAGGCTGGGCACTGAAGCTTTCTTT | CASSVEGGRLGTEAFF
TRBJ1-4 | TRBD1 | - | TRBV29-1 | TGCAGCGTTGCCGGGACAGGGAGGGGAGCTAATGAAAAACTGTTTTTT | CSVAGTGRGANEKLFF
TRBJ2-3 | - | few | TRBV7-3 | TGTGCCAGCAGCCCGGGACAGTCGGGGGGCACAGATACGCAGTATTTT | CASSPGQSGGTDTQYF